This T cell receptor (beta chain) was observed in a study of radiotherapy plus CTLA-4 blockade in lung cancer. Study summary: Disease control was achieved by approximately 30% of patients, and objective responses by 18%. Regarding the study as a whole: After radiotherapy and ipilimumab, tumor-derived clones expanded in peripheral blood.

The V and J ends lost 4 bases and 2 bases, in that order; junction bases with no gene match: 6. Germline V CDR1 and CDR2: MDHEN, SYDVKM. The CDR3 spans 16 residues. This clone appeared a few times. Antigen specificity is unknown. Assay: immunoSEQ multiplex PCR; the TCRdb copy retains only in-frame clones and omits some. In the table there are about 97,000 clones, around 79% of which are singletons. This clonotype originated in a human donor with non-small cell lung cancer who had a partial response to radiotherapy plus ipilimumab. Some clones in this sample may be carry-over from other donors' samples. V usage is TRBV28 and J usage is TRBJ1-3; 9 bases line up with TRBD1. Source: peripheral blood, taken from a patient treated with radiotherapy plus ipilimumab. CDR3 sequence: CASSSPGQGAGNTIYF. In DNA form, the CDR3 reads TGTGCCAGCAGTTCTCCGGGACAGGGAGCTGGAAACACCATATATTTT.